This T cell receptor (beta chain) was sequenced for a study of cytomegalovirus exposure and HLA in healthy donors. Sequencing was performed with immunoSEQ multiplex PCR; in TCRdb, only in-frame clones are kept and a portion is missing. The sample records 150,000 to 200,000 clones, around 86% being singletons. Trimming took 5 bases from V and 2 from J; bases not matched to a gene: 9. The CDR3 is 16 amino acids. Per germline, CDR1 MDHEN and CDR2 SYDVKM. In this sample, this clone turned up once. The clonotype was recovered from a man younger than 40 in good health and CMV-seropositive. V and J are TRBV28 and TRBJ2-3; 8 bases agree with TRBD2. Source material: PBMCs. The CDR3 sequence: CASSPLTSGYTDTQYF. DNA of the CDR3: TGTGCCAGCAGTCCCCTCACTAGCGGATACACAGATACGCAGTATTTT.